These 10 T cell receptor beta chains were all obtained from the same sample, sequenced in a study of blood T cell repertoires in COVID-19. Assay: immunoSEQ multiplex PCR; the TCRdb copy retains only in-frame clones and omits some. The sample gives about 160,000 clones, roughly 90% of which show up once; roughly 4% is in the top ten. Sequenced input: peripheral blood. These receptors all come from an older woman who had recovered from COVID-19.

The rearrangement links TRBV3-1 (or the pseudogene TRBV3-2) to TRBJ1-1; D is perhaps TRBD1 (6 bases). The CDR3 has 16 residues. Germline V gene sequence: CDR1 LGHDT, CDR2 YNNKEL (reference sequence). V was trimmed by 4 bases and J by 6 bases, leaving 21 bases between them. In nucleotides, the CDR3 is TGTGCCAGCAGCCCGTTCTTTACGGGACAAGGCGCTGAAGCTTTCTTT. This sequence encodes CASSPFFTGQGAEAFF.

The chain uses TRBV4-1 and TRBJ2-3; 7 positions match TRBD2. Germline CDR1 and CDR2: MGHRA and YSYEKL. The CDR3 sequence is 17 residues long. Trimming took 5 bases from V and 2 from J; bases not matched to a gene: 13. The CDR3 nucleotides read TGCGCCAGCAGCGTAGCCAGTTGGGCGGGGGACACAGATACGCAGTATTTT. Amino acids: CASSVASWAGDTDTQYF.

This chain links TRBV19 with TRBJ1-6; 8 bases are a match to TRBD1. Germline CDR1 LNHDA, CDR2 SQIVND (reference sequence). The ends lost 6 bases at V and 2 bases at J; junction bases unmatched: 3. The CDR3 is made up of 15 amino acids. The CDR3, as DNA: TGTGCCAGTAGCCCGGGACAGGCCTATAATTCACCCCTCCACTTT. Translated, it gives CASSPGQAYNSPLHF.

The rearrangement joins TRBV28 to TRBJ1-2; maybe TRBD1 (6 bases). Trimming left V 1 base short and J 8 bases short, with 20 bases between. Germline values: CDR1 MDHEN, CDR2 SYDVKM. The CDR3 spans 16 residues. CDR3 loop: CASSLLQGGDAGGYTF. In DNA form, the CDR3 reads TGTGCCAGCAGTTTATTACAGGGCGGAGACGCGGGCGGCTACACCTTC.

Of note for this clone: The junction departs from the called germline gene at one end, perhaps through a read error. V gene TRBV7-9 combines with J gene TRBJ2-1; 15 nucleotides line up with TRBD2. The CDR3 extends over 14 amino acids. Germline lookup yields CDR1 SEHNR and CDR2 FQNEAQ (reference sequence). The CDR3, as DNA: TGTGCCAGCAGTTTAGGACTAGCGGGGGGGCCAATGTTCTTC. Translating gives CASSLGLAGGPMFF.

Points on this clone: Because the CDR3's place on the DNA is in doubt, the DNA is left out and the CDR3 is given as listed by TCRdb. V usage is TRBV19 and J usage is TRBJ1-1. The CDR3 contains 14 residues when both ends are counted. Germline V gives CDR1 LNHDA, CDR2 SQIVND (reference sequence). CDR3: CASTSGRGNTEAFF.

V gene TRBV18 combines with J gene TRBJ1-2, with 7 bases fitting TRBD1. CDR1 is KGHSH and CDR2 is LQKENI in the germline V gene. V was pared by 4 bases and J by 3 bases, with 2 bases of the junction left unmatched. The CDR3 is 13 amino acids. The CDR3 sequence: CASSRGTDYGYTF. In DNA form, the CDR3 reads TGTGCCAGCTCACGTGGGACAGACTATGGCTACACCTTC.

The V call is TRBV7-6, the J call TRBJ2-5, with 7 bases matching TRBD1. The trim removed 3 bases at V and 1 base at J, leaving 8 bases unmatched. The CDR3 totals 16 residues. The germline gives CDR1 SGHVS, CDR2 FNYEAQ. The CDR3 spells CASSFRTTGLQETQYF. CDR3 nucleotide sequence: TGTGCCAGCAGCTTCCGGACGACAGGGCTCCAAGAGACCCAGTACTTC.

The rearrangement joins TRBV24-1 to TRBJ1-2; D may be TRBD1 (5 bases). V was shortened by 5 bases and J by 3 bases, with 9 bases between the two germline ends. Germline V gene data show CDR1 as KGHDR and CDR2 as SFDVKD. The CDR3 is made up of 13 amino acids. The CDR3 protein is CATSGKQDYGYTF. In nucleotides, the CDR3 is TGTGCCACCAGTGGAAAACAGGACTATGGCTACACCTTC.

The chain joins TRBV9 to TRBJ2-7; 9 nucleotides line up with TRBD1. In germline, CDR1 is SGDLS, CDR2 YYNGEE. The CDR3 has 18 amino acids. The V segment lost 4 bases and the J segment 3 bases; nucleotides outside the gene matches: 17. The CDR3 bases are TGTGCCAGCAGCATCCCCCGTCAATGGGACAGGGACCTCTACGAGCAGTACTTC. This sequence encodes CASSIPRQWDRDLYEQYF.